Listed below are T cell receptor beta chains from one sample, sequenced in a study of shared clonotypes between healthy human individuals. Only in-frame clones appear in the TCRdb table, and some are missing; sequencing was by immunoSEQ multiplex PCR. There are about 2.4 million clones in the sample; roughly 93% occur only once, and approximately 0.37% lies in the top ten. The sample comprised naive CD4+ T cells from PBMCs. The receptors stem from a man aged 18 to 30 in good health. Some clones in this sample may be carry-over from other donors' samples. Both conserved end residues are part of each CDR3. A D gene is named only where the DNA matches it firmly. A clone size is listed for some rows: how often the clone was seen (once, few, many), or a class if it is expanded.

TRBJ1-6,once,TRBV10-3,TRBD1,CAISESGQVSPLHF,TGTGCCATCAGTGAGTCAGGACAGGTCTCACCCCTCCACTTT
TRBJ2-2,-,TRBV7-3,-,CATARVNTGELFF,TGTGCCACCGCCAGGGTGAACACCGGGGAGCTGTTTTTT
TRBJ1-5,-,TRBV5-6,-,CASSLNRRVSNQPQHF,TGTGCCAGCAGCTTGAATCGAAGGGTTAGCAATCAGCCCCAGCATTTT
TRBJ2-7,once,TRBV27,TRBD2,CASSPLGAGGEKQYF,TGTGCCAGCAGTCCCCTGGGAGCGGGGGGGGAGAAGCAGTACTTC
TRBJ1-5,-,TRBV6-5,-,CASSYSGVGNQPQHF,TGTGCCAGCAGTTACTCAGGGGTTGGCAATCAGCCCCAGCATTTT
TRBJ1-4,-,TRBV5-1,-,CASSLGGHGEKLFF,TGCGCCAGCAGCTTGGGAGGGCACGGTGAAAAACTGTTTTTT
TRBJ2-4,-,TRBV6-5,-,CASSYSQGGNIQYF,TGTGCCAGCAGTTACTCCCAGGGAGGAAACATTCAGTACTTC
TRBJ2-3,-,TRBV5-5,-,CASSLEALDTQYF,TGTGCCAGCAGCTTGGAAGCATTAGATACGCAGTATTTT
TRBJ2-2,-,TRBV7-2,TRBD2,CASSPLAGDTGELFF,TGTGCCAGCAGCCCTCTAGCGGGAGACACCGGGGAGCTGTTTTTT
TRBJ1-1,-,TRBV18,-,CASSRLFDGFMNTEAFF,TGTGCCAGCTCACGGCTTTTTGACGGATTCATGAACACTGAAGCTTTCTTT
TRBJ1-2,-,TRBV6-1,TRBD1,CASTSTGNYGYTF,TGTGCCAGCACCTCGACAGGGAACTATGGCTACACCTTC
TRBJ2-2,-,TRBV5-1,-,CASRVGLITGELFF,TGCGCCAGCAGGGTGGGTCTCATCACCGGGGAGCTGTTTTTT
TRBJ1-2,-,TRBV7-8,-,CASSLAGNLNAGYTF,TGTGCCAGCAGCTTGGCAGGGAATTTGAACGCGGGCTACACCTTC
TRBJ2-5,few,TRBV28,-,CASSLGETQYF,TGTGCCAGCAGTTTAGGGGAGACCCAGTACTTC
TRBJ1-5,-,TRBV11-2,-,CVSSPFTGVQPQHF,TGTGTCAGCAGCCCGTTCACCGGGGTACAGCCCCAGCATTTT
TRBJ1-1,-,TRBV19,-,CASSILGGLTEAFF,TGTGCCAGTAGTATCTTGGGGGGGCTTACTGAAGCTTTCTTT
TRBJ2-1,-,TRBV15,TRBD1,CATSRNGDSYNEQFF,TGTGCCACCAGCAGAAACGGGGACAGTTACAATGAGCAGTTCTTC
TRBJ1-4,-,TRBV7-6,-,CASSLEQGHRKLFF,TGTGCCAGCAGCTTAGAGCAGGGTCATAGAAAACTGTTTTTT
TRBJ2-7,once,TRBV7-2,TRBD2,CASSSRSGRRDEQYF,TGTGCCAGCAGTTCCCGTAGCGGGAGAAGGGACGAGCAGTACTTC
TRBJ2-5,-,TRBV15,-,CATSRDSLAPKETQYF,TGTGCCACCAGCAGAGATAGTCTAGCGCCGAAAGAGACCCAGTACTTC
TRBJ1-1,-,TRBV25-1,-,CASSETVYTEAFF,TGTGCCAGCAGTGAGACAGTATACACTGAAGCTTTCTTT
TRBJ1-4,-,TRBV5-1,-,CASSPLTPATNEKLFF,TGCGCCAGCAGCCCTCTGACCCCCGCAACTAATGAAAAACTGTTTTTT
TRBJ2-6,-,TRBV5-6,-,CASSYWGSASGANVLTF,TGTGCCAGCAGCTACTGGGGCTCGGCCTCTGGGGCCAACGTCCTGACTTTC
TRBJ2-3,once,TRBV29-1,TRBD2,CSVVPRREASGRDRDTDTQYF,TGCAGCGTTGTCCCGCGCCGGGAGGCTAGCGGGAGGGATAGAGACACAGATACGCAGTATTTT
TRBJ1-2,once,TRBV28,-,CASSFPQGAGYTF,TGTGCCAGCAGTTTTCCACAGGGCGCTGGCTACACCTTC
TRBJ2-7,once,TRBV27,-,CASSLDPISSYEQYF,TGTGCCAGCAGCCTCGATCCGATCAGCTCCTACGAGCAGTACTTC
TRBJ2-2,-,TRBV28,TRBD2,CASSLRTSGRGELFF,TGTGCCAGCAGTTTAAGGACTAGCGGGAGGGGGGAGCTGTTTTTT
TRBJ1-2,-,TRBV2,TRBD1,CASSEALRTGGSGGYTF,TGTGCCAGCAGTGAAGCACTTCGGACAGGGGGAAGCGGGGGCTACACCTTC
TRBJ2-1,-,TRBV4-2,-,CASSPEPRSSPDEQFF,TGTGCCAGCAGCCCCGAGCCCCGGTCCTCACCGGATGAGCAGTTCTTC
TRBJ2-2,-,TRBV18,-,CASSPAVANTGELFF,TGTGCCAGCTCACCGGCGGTTGCGAACACCGGGGAGCTGTTTTTT
TRBJ2-3,-,TRBV7-2,TRBD2,CASSRAGVTDTQYF,TGTGCCAGCAGCCGAGCGGGAGTGACAGATACGCAGTATTTT
TRBJ2-1,-,TRBV7-3,TRBD2,CASSQPSLAGGGEQFF,TGTGCCAGCAGCCAGCCCAGCTTAGCGGGGGGCGGGGAGCAGTTCTTC
TRBJ1-2,-,TRBV7-2,-,CASSPRSGDGYTF,TGTGCCAGCAGCCCCCGGTCAGGGGATGGCTACACCTTC
TRBJ2-2,-,TRBV5-6,-,CASSRPAGGELFF,TGTGCCAGCAGCCGCCCGGCGGGCGGGGAGCTGTTTTTT
TRBJ2-1,-,TRBV5-4,-,CASSSTTTGGSYNEQFF,TGTGCCAGCAGCTCCACTACCACTGGTGGCTCCTACAATGAGCAGTTCTTC